This T cell receptor (beta chain) was found in a study of PD-1 blockade in mismatch repair-deficient tumors. General study results and limits: After pembrolizumab, tumor-resident clones rose rapidly, then generally contracted before radiologic responses.

Using immunoSEQ multiplex PCR, the repertoire was profiled, and TCRdb retains in-frame clones only, with some absent. The sample consists of some 25,000 clones, approximately 84% of them appearing once. TCRs were sequenced from a few patients responding to pembrolizumab. CDR3 length: 14 amino acids. The germline V gene has CDR1 LNHDA and CDR2 SQIVND (reference sequence). Trimming cost V 5 bases and J 0 bases, with 8 bases left between them. For this clone: The antigen remains unidentified.

The sample here was PBMCs, taken before pembrolizumab treatment. This chain joins TRBV19 and TRBJ2-4; D remains unclear. The sequence derives from an adult with mismatch repair-deficient cancer. The DNA of the CDR3 is TGTGCCAGTAGTGACTCGACAGCCAAAAACATTCAGTACTTC. Translated, it gives CASSDSTAKNIQYF.